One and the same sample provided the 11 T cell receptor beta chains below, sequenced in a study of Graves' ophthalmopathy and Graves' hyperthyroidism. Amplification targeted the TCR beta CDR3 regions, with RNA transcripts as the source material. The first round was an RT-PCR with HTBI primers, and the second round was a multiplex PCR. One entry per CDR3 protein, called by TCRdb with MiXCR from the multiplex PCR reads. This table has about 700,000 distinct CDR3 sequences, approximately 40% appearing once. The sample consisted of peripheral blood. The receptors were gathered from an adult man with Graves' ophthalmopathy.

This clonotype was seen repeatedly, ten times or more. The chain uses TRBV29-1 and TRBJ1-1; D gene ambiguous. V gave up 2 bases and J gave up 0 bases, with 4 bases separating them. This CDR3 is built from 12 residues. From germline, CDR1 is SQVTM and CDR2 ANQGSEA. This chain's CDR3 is CSVELLNTEAFF. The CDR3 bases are TGCAGCGTTGAACTTTTGAACACTGAAGCTTTCTTT.

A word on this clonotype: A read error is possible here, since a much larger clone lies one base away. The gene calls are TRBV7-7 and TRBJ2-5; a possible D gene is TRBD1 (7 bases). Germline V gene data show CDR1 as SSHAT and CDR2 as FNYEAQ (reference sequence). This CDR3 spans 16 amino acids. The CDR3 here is CASILAGRGVGETQYF. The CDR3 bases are TGTGCCAGCATCTTAGCAGGCAGGGGGGTCGGCGAGACCCAGTACTTC.

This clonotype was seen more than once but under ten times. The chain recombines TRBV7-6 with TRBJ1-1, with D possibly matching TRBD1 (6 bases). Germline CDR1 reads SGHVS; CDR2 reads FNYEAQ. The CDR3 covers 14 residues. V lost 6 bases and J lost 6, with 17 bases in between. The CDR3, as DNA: TGTGCCAGCAGTCCAATCGGGACAAATTCTGAAGCTTTCTTT. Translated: CASSPIGTNSEAFF.

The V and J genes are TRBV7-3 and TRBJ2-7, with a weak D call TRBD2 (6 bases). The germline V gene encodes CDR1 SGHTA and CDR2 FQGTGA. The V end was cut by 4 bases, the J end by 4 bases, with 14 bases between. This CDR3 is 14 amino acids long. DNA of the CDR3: TGTGCCAGCAGCTCCGGGGGACTGGTATACGAGCAGTACTTC. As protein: CASSSGGLVYEQYF.

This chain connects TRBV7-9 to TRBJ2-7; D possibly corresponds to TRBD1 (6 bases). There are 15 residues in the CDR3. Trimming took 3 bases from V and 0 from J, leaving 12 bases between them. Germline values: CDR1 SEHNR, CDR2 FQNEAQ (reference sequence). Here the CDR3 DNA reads TGTGCCAGCAGCTTCGTGACAGGCCTCTCCTACGAGCAGTACTTC. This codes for CASSFVTGLSYEQYF.

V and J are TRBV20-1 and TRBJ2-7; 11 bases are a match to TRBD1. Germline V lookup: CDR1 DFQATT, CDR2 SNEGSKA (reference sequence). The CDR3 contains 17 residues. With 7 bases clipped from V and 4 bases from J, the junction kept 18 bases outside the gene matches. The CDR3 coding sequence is TGCAGTGTCAAGGACAGGGGGCCCTTCGACCCTTTGTACGAGCAGTACTTC. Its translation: CSVKDRGPFDPLYEQYF.

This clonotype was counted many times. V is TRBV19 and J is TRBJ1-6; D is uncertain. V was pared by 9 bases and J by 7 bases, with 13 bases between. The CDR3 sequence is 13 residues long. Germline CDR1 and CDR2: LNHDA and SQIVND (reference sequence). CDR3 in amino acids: CASRSGGNSPLHF. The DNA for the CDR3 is TGTGCCAGCCGGTCAGGCGGAAATTCACCCCTCCACTTT. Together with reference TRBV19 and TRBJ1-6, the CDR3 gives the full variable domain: DGGITQSPKYLFRKEGQNVTLSCEQNLNHDAMYWYRQDPGQGLRLIYYSQIVNDFQKGDIAEGYSVSREKKESFPLTVTSAQKNPTAFYLCASRSGGNSPLHFGNGTRLTVT.

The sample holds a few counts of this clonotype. The CDR3 bases are TGTGCCAGCAGCAACCAAAGGCCTGTCTCTGGAAACACCATATATTTT. Translated, it gives CASSNQRPVSGNTIYF. This rearrangement joins TRBV11-2 to TRBJ1-3; the D is unclear. CDR3 length: 16 residues. V was trimmed by 5 bases and J by 0 bases, leaving 14 bases between them. Germline lookup yields CDR1 SGHAT and CDR2 FQNNGV.

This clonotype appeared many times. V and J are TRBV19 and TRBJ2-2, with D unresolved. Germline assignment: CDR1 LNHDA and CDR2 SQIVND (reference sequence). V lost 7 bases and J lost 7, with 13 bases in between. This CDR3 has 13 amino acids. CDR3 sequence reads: CASTSSSVGELFF. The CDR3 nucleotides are TGTGCCAGTACCTCAAGTTCGGTCGGGGAGCTGTTTTTT.

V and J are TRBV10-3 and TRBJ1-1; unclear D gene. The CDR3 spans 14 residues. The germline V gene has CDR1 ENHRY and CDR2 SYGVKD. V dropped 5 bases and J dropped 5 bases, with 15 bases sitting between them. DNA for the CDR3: TGTGCCATCAGTTACGATGGCGTGGGAACTGAAGCTTTCTTT. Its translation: CAISYDGVGTEAFF.

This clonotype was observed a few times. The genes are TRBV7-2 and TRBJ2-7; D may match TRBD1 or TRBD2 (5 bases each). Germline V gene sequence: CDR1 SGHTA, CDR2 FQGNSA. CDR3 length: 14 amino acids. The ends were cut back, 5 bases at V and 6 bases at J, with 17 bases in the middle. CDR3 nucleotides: TGTGCCAGCAGCCAAGTGGGGACGGACCTCGAGCAGTACTTC. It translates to CASSQVGTDLEQYF. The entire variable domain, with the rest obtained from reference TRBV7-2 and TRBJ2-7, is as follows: GAGVSQSPSNKVTEKGKDVELRCDPISGHTALYWYRQSLGQGLEFLIYFQGNSAPDKSGLPSDRFSAERTGGSVSTLTIQRTQQEDSAVYLCASSQVGTDLEQYFGPGTRLTVT.